Below are 22 T cell receptor beta chains sequenced from a single sample in a study of early T cells in non-severe SARS-CoV-2 infection. TCRdb analysed the 5' RACE reads with MiXCR anew, one entry per CDR3 protein. Among about 83,000 distinct CDR3 sequences, around an eighth were seen once, and the ten largest hold 3%. The specimen sequenced was whole blood. These receptor sequences come from an adult who was a healthcare worker with PCR-confirmed SARS-CoV-2 infection or an uninfected control (not recorded which).

The rearrangement joins TRBV29-1 to TRBJ2-3; 8 positions agree with TRBD2. CDR3 length: 14 residues. Germline CDR1 SQVTM, CDR2 ANQGSEA. Trimming cost V 6 bases and J 2 bases; bases outside gene matches: 7. The CDR3 loop reads CSVDLSGITDTQYF. The CDR3 nucleotides are TGCAGCGTGGACCTTAGCGGGATCACAGATACGCAGTATTTT.

This sequence joins TRBV19 and TRBJ2-4; 10 bases fit TRBD1. V was clipped by 7 bases and J by 9 bases; unmatched bases: 6. The CDR3 is made up of 13 amino acids. Germline V gene lookup returns CDR1 LNHDA and CDR2 SQIVND (reference sequence). The CDR3, as DNA: TGTGCCAGTACTACGGACAGGGGGGGCATTCAGTACTTC. Its translation is CASTTDRGGIQYF.

This clonotype was recorded at least ten times. The CDR3 sequence: CASSIQYRLATSLFYEQYF. In DNA, the CDR3 is TGTGCCAGTAGTATCCAGTATCGACTAGCGACCTCTCTTTTTTACGAGCAGTACTTC. This sequence joins TRBV19 and TRBJ2-7; 8 bases align to TRBD2. Germline-derived CDR1 and CDR2 are LNHDA and SQIVND (reference sequence). CDR3 size: 19 residues. Germline trimming cut 3 bases from V and 4 bases from J; bases unmatched to any gene: 20.

This clonotype was seen ten or more times. The rearrangement uses TRBV6-1 and TRBJ2-7; D perhaps matches TRBD2 (5 bases). Trimming shortened V by 3 bases and J by 6 bases, and 18 bases separated the two germline ends. This CDR3 has 15 residues. Germline loops: CDR1 MNHNS, CDR2 SASEGT. CDR3 loop: CASSDSGVLAGEQYF. In DNA form, the CDR3 reads TGTGCCAGCAGTGATAGTGGGGTCCTTGCGGGCGAGCAGTACTTC.

The chain joins TRBV15 to TRBJ2-7; D might be TRBD1 (6 bases). This CDR3 comprises 13 residues. From germline, CDR1 is LNHNV and CDR2 YYDKDF (reference sequence). V dropped 5 bases and J dropped 3 bases, with 11 bases sitting between them. CDR3 DNA sequence: TGTGCCACCAGCCCAGGGGCAAACTACGAGCAGTACTTC. The encoded protein is CATSPGANYEQYF.

Only a few counts were recorded for this clonotype. The V gene is TRBV3-1, the J gene TRBJ1-6; D not resolved. The V end lost 0 bases, the J end lost 0 bases, and 3 bases lay between the germline ends. The CDR3 sequence is 15 residues long. Germline CDR1 is LGHDT and CDR2 is YNNKEL (reference sequence). DNA for the CDR3: TGTGCCAGCAGCCAAGAGAGCTCCTATAATTCACCCCTCCACTTT. This encodes CASSQESSYNSPLHF.

This clonotype was seen more than once but under ten times. V gene TRBV5-1 combines with J gene TRBJ1-3; D is unresolved. Per the germline V gene, CDR1 is SGHRS and CDR2 is YFSETQ. With 4 bases removed from V and 8 bases from J, the gap between germline ends came to 16 bases. This CDR3 has 14 amino acids. The CDR3 nucleotides read TGCGCCAGCAGCGTACAGAGCCTGGTGGACACCATATATTTT. It specifies CASSVQSLVDTIYF.

Concerning this clonotype: With a much larger clone just one base away, this may be a read error. The chain couples TRBV6-5 to TRBJ2-1; D might be TRBD1 or TRBD2, each matching 6 bases. Germline V gene data show CDR1 as MNHEY and CDR2 as SVGAGI. This CDR3 contains 15 residues. The CDR3 reads CACSWGAAPYNEQFF. The CDR3 DNA reads as TGTGCCTGCAGTTGGGGGGCAGCCCCCTACAATGAGCAGTTCTTC.

The chain recombines TRBV6-1 with TRBJ1-5; D call uncertain. There are 16 residues in the CDR3. Germline CDR1 reads MNHNS; CDR2 reads SASEGT. Between the trimmed V and J ends, which lost 2 bases and 4 bases, there was a span of 15 bases. CDR3 protein: CASSEIDTVGNQPQHF. The DNA of the CDR3 is TGTGCCAGCAGTGAAATTGACACAGTCGGTAATCAGCCCCAGCATTTT.

This clonotype was seen ten or more times. V gene TRBV5-1 combines with J gene TRBJ2-5; perhaps TRBD2 as D (6 bases). The CDR3 loop spans 15 amino acids. With 4 bases removed from V and 2 bases from J, the gap between germline ends came to 15 bases. The germline V gene has CDR1 SGHRS and CDR2 YFSETQ. For the CDR3, the DNA is TGCGCCAGCAGCGGAGGGAGGCGCTGGCAAGAGACCCAGTACTTC. It specifies CASSGGRRWQETQYF.

This clonotype was seen at least ten times. The V gene is TRBV2, the J gene TRBJ1-2, with 10 bases aligning to TRBD1. Germline assignment: CDR1 SNHLY and CDR2 FYNNEI. The CDR3 runs 15 residues. V shed 8 bases, J shed 4 bases, and the junction held 10 bases outside the gene matches. For the CDR3, the DNA is TGTGCCAGCGATGGGACAGGGGTCTTTCCCTATGGCTACACCTTC. Its protein is CASDGTGVFPYGYTF.

J is TRBJ2-1 and V is TRBV19; possibly TRBD2 for D (6 bases). This CDR3 is 18 amino acids long. Trimming removed 1 base at V and 0 bases at J, with 16 bases between. CDR1 and CDR2 from the germline V gene are LNHDA and SQIVND (reference sequence). CDR3: CASSIGGGGLSSYNEQFF. CDR3 bases: TGTGCCAGTAGTATAGGAGGAGGAGGGCTCAGCTCCTACAATGAGCAGTTCTTC. Based on the CDR3 plus reference TRBV19 and TRBJ2-1, the full variable domain is DGGITQSPKYLFRKEGQNVTLSCEQNLNHDAMYWYRQDPGQGLRLIYYSQIVNDFQKGDIAEGYSVSREKKESFPLTVTSAQKNPTAFYLCASSIGGGGLSSYNEQFFGPGTRLTVL.

This clonotype was recorded at least ten times. The rearrangement joins TRBV5-1 to TRBJ1-1; TRBD1 matches at 11 bases. CDR3 length: 16 residues. The V gene end was trimmed by 4 bases and the J gene end by 0 bases; junction bases not matched to a gene: 5. CDR1 and CDR2 from the germline V gene are SGHRS and YFSETQ. The CDR3 protein is CASSPGQGGMNTEAFF. CDR3 in DNA: TGCGCCAGCAGCCCGGGACAGGGGGGCATGAACACTGAAGCTTTCTTT.

This clonotype was seen a few times. As DNA, the CDR3 is TGCGCCAGCAGCCCAAAAGCGGGAAACACAGATACGCAGTATTTT. The encoded protein is CASSPKAGNTDTQYF. The genes are TRBV5-1 and TRBJ2-3; 7 nucleotides agree with TRBD2. V lost 4 bases to trimming and J lost 2 bases; unmatched junction nucleotides: 7. CDR1 and CDR2 (germline): SGHRS, YFSETQ. The CDR3 is 15 residues long.

This clonotype was seen repeatedly, ten times or more. The chain combines TRBV11-3 with TRBJ2-7; 8 bases are shared with TRBD1. CDR3 length: 18 residues. Germline V gene data show CDR1 as SGHNT and CDR2 as YENEEA. Trimming removed 5 bases from V and 2 bases from J; junction bases left unmatched: 17. Here the CDR3 DNA reads TGTGCCAGCAGCCCTCCCGACAGGGGAAGTTTCCTTACCTACGAGCAGTACTTC. Translation: CASSPPDRGSFLTYEQYF.

This chain links TRBV30 with TRBJ2-2; D ambiguous. V lost 3 bases and J 4 bases, leaving 9 bases between the germline ends. Germline assignment: CDR1 GTSNPN and CDR2 SVGIG (reference sequence). CDR3 length: 13 residues. The CDR3 here is CAWSDWSTGELFF. In DNA, the CDR3 is TGTGCCTGGAGCGACTGGAGCACCGGGGAGCTGTTTTTT. The full variable domain, in which reference TRBV30 and TRBJ2-2 provide the parts outside the CDR3, is SQTIHQWPATLVQPVGSPLSLECTVEGTSNPNLYWYRQAAGRGLQLLFYSVGIGQISSEVPQNLSASRPQDRQFILSSKKLLLSDSGFYLCAWSDWSTGELFFGEGSRLTVL.

This clonotype was found a few times. The chain recombines TRBV30 with TRBJ2-7; 9 nucleotides line up with TRBD1. CDR3 size: 13 residues. Unmatched junction bases numbered 3, after V lost 2 bases and J lost 4 bases. Germline V CDR1 and CDR2: GTSNPN, SVGIG (reference sequence). The CDR3 bases are TGTGCCTGGAGTTTCGGACAGGGGTACGAGCAGTACTTC. This codes for CAWSFGQGYEQYF.

The sample holds a few counts of this clonotype. V gene TRBV9 combines with J gene TRBJ2-3; D remains unclear. Germline V lookup: CDR1 SGDLS, CDR2 YYNGEE. The CDR3 has 14 residues. The V end was cut by 5 bases, the J end by 1 base, with 11 bases between. The CDR3 is CASSLGPRTDTQYF. The CDR3 region has the DNA TGTGCCAGCAGTCTTGGACCTCGCACAGATACGCAGTATTTT.

This clonotype was seen only once. A read error is likely, as this CDR3 ends without the conserved phenylalanine or tryptophan. J is TRBJ2-5 and V is TRBV7-2, with no clear D. V was trimmed by 0 bases and J by 6 bases, leaving 2 bases between them. This CDR3 comprises 11 residues. Germline V gene data show CDR1 as SGHTA and CDR2 as FQGNSA. DNA for the CDR3: TGTGCCAGCAGCTTAGCGAAGACCCAGTACTTG. This encodes CASSLAKTQYL.

This clonotype was observed many times. The rearrangement joins TRBV7-8 to TRBJ2-3; possible D gene TRBD1, 5 bases. CDR1 SGHVS and CDR2 FQNEAQ come from the germline V gene. The CDR3 has 15 residues. V was shortened by 5 bases and J by 1 base, with 13 bases between the two germline ends. CDR3 sequence: CASSPDSRRTDTQYF. The DNA of the CDR3 is TGTGCCAGCAGCCCAGACAGCCGGCGCACAGATACGCAGTATTTT.

The chain is built from TRBV19 and TRBJ2-2, with D possibly being TRBD2 (7 bases). Trimming removed 4 bases at V and 4 bases at J, with 25 bases between. This CDR3 has 19 residues. Germline CDR1 reads LNHDA; CDR2 reads SQIVND (reference sequence). The CDR3 here is CASSTPRGAGVRATGELFF. CDR3 coding DNA: TGTGCCAGTAGTACCCCAAGGGGGGCGGGAGTCCGGGCCACCGGGGAGCTGTTTTTT.

This clonotype has at least ten counts. The genes are TRBV4-1 and TRBJ2-2, with D possibly called TRBD1 or TRBD2 (5 bases each). Germline values: CDR1 MGHRA, CDR2 YSYEKL. This CDR3 has 16 amino acids. V was shortened by 4 bases and J by 8 bases, with 20 bases between the two germline ends. CDR3 nucleotides: TGCGCCAGCAGCCTCCCCGGGACCGCTAGAGCTGGGGAGCTGTTTTTT. This translates into CASSLPGTARAGELFF.